This T cell receptor beta chain was retrieved from a study of blood T cell repertoires in COVID-19. Trimming left V 3 bases short and J 10 bases short, with 18 bases between. The V gene's germline CDR1 is SNHLY and CDR2 FYNNEI. CDR3 length: 15 residues. The method was immunoSEQ multiplex PCR; TCRdb's version includes in-frame clones alone and lacks a portion of them. The sample has around 290,000 clones, 88% seen once. The source of this sequence is a woman aged 30 to 39 who had recovered from COVID-19. Material for sequencing was PBMCs or T cells enriched from blood (not recorded which). This chain links TRBV2 with TRBJ1-4, with D possibly TRBD1 on 6 matching bases. Here the CDR3 reads CASSESLGAVGKLFF. In DNA, the CDR3 is TGTGCCAGCAGTGAGTCTTTGGGGGCAGTCGGAAAACTGTTTTTT.